This TCR beta chain was captured in a study of T cells in tumors after PD-1 blockade (dated by TCRdb to the late 2010s). Broadly, across the study: Patients with prior checkpoint blockade, systemic immunosuppressant use, or recent radiotherapy or other anti-cancer therapy within 4 weeks were excluded. Patients were treated with either pembrolizumab 200 mg every 3 weeks or cemiplimab 350 mg every 2 weeks. Some patients also continued taking vismodegib 150 mg daily during anti-PD-1 treatment. Peripheral blood samples averaged 113,528 TCR templates (range roughly 21,000-270,000) and 35,000 to 45,000 unique clonotypes. Paired single-cell RNA and TCR sequencing was performed on site-matched tumors from BCC or SCC patients before and after anti-PD-1 therapy. To compare blood and tumor clonotypes, bulk TCR sequencing was performed on approximately nine peripheral blood samples from a handful of patients. RECIST version 1.1 was used to evaluate clinical response.

Deep TCRbeta sequencing was performed with the immunoSEQ platform. In the paper's pipeline: For further analysis, only productive rearrangements were exported out of the immunoSEQ Analyzer. T cell phenotypes were assigned to bulk TCRbeta clonotypes by matching the clonotypes to single-cell RNA+TCR-seq clones with the same TCRbeta sequence. Using bulk TCR sequencing data, clone enrichment in tumor was calculated by dividing a clone's tumor frequency by the same clone's PBMC frequency. TCRs were grouped by GLIPH into specificity groups, defined as clusters of distinct TCRs likely recognizing common antigens via shared CDR3 motifs. TCRdb retrieved this table from immuneACCESS and kept in-frame rearrangements only. Not all clones are present; in checked studies, unresolved V genes account for under half, and no reason is known for the remainder. The DNA was the basis for D and trimming; V, J and clone size are from that table. The sample yields about 24,000 clones; 82% were counted once. Together, the top ten hold roughly 12% of the sample.

Per the germline V gene, SGDLS is the CDR1 and YYNGEE is the CDR2. The CDR3 runs 13 amino acids, cysteine and phenylalanine included. The retained sequence is limited to the CDR3, 39 bases, with the frame set at the first base. Trimming at the junction amounts to 0 bases on V and 3 bases on J, and the germline ends lie 6 bases apart. The time point label for this specimen denotes: after anti-PD-1 therapy. Genomic DNA extracted from tumor biopsies or peripheral blood was used for bulk TCRbeta sequencing, with input ranging from about 600 ng to 6,004 ng. All patients had histologically proven advanced or metastatic basal or squamous cell carcinoma and were poor candidates for surgical resection. The basal cell carcinoma cohort was made up of about 10 patients, and bulk tumor TCR sequencing was performed for roughly 8 of these patients. The full study reports these points: About 41% of tumor TCR clonotypes were detected in blood, and some novel exhausted tumor clones were observed in pre-treatment blood, which was taken as suggesting peripheral recruitment. The source of novel T cell clones was not identified and could include lymphoid organs or rare unexpanded clones within the tumor or its periphery.

Of note for this clone: The clone's antigen remains unknown. No base-level quality is on record; no much larger clone is a single base apart.

Sequenced here: PBMCs, sampled after anti-PD-1 treatment. The receptor comes from a human donor with basal cell carcinoma. The chain is made from TRBV9 and TRBJ1-2; TRBD1 is a weak D gene call, 6 bases matching. The DNA is as follows: TGTGCCAGCAGCGTAGACAGGGACTATGGCTACACCTTC. Translated, it reads CASSVDRDYGYTF.